This T cell receptor beta chain was captured in a study of blood T cell repertoires in COVID-19. The V end lost 7 bases, the J end lost 1 base, and 19 bases lay between the germline ends. The length of the CDR3 is 17 residues. CDR1 is SGHNT, CDR2 YENEEA, per germline. Clones were sequenced by immunoSEQ multiplex PCR, and TCRdb holds only the in-frame ones, with some missing. This table holds roughly 190,000 clones, about 80% found once. The clonotype was recovered from an older woman with COVID-19, enrolled during active disease. Sequences were obtained from peripheral blood. The chain couples TRBV11-3 to TRBJ1-4, with TRBD1 as a possible D gene (5 bases). The CDR3, as DNA: TGTGCCAGCATCCAACACAGGTCCTCGGGAACTAATGAAAAACTGTTTTTT. Translation: CASIQHRSSGTNEKLFF.